The 6 T cell receptor beta chains below come from one sample, sequenced in a study of T cells in Graves' hyperthyroidism and ophthalmopathy. TCR beta CDR3 region amplification was performed from RNA transcripts. With the HTBI primer set, the TCR CDR3 went through a first round of RT-PCR. Via MiXCR, TCRdb re-called the multiplex PCR reads, giving one row per CDR3 protein. Counted here are around 290,000 distinct CDR3 sequences, 15% to 20% occurring once; the ten biggest clones make up just over 55%. Material: blood. All receptors derive from an older woman with Graves' ophthalmopathy.

V usage is TRBV4-1 and J usage is TRBJ2-7; D gene ambiguous. This CDR3 is built from 15 residues. V lost 2 bases to trimming and J lost 0 bases, with 11 bases between them. CDR1 and CDR2 from the germline V gene are MGHRA and YSYEKL. CDR3 region: CASSQRTESSYEQYF. CDR3 in DNA: TGCGCCAGCAGCCAACGAACCGAGAGCTCCTACGAGCAGTACTTC.

This clonotype was seen only a few times. This rearrangement joins TRBV15 to TRBJ1-4; D is ambiguous. Between the trimmed V and J ends, which lost 0 bases and 8 bases, there was a span of 13 bases. CDR3 length: 15 amino acids. Germline lookup yields CDR1 LNHNV and CDR2 YYDKDF (reference sequence). CDR3 nucleotide sequence: TGTGCCACCAGCAGAGATCTCGCGGCAGACGAAAAACTGTTTTTT. Amino acid sequence: CATSRDLAADEKLFF.

The table lists this clonotype with many counts. The chain is built from TRBV27 and TRBJ1-5; D remains ambiguous. The CDR3 consists of 14 residues. Trimming took off 3 bases at V and 2 bases at J, with 8 bases between the two ends. The germline CDR1 and CDR2 sequences are MNHEY and SMNVEV (reference sequence). The CDR3 here is CASSFDRRNQPQHF. The CDR3 bases are TGTGCCAGCAGTTTCGATAGGCGCAATCAGCCCCAGCATTTT.

This clonotype was seen many times. This chain links TRBV6-2 or TRBV6-3 with TRBJ1-2; 7 bases are shared with TRBD1. CDR1 is MNHEY and CDR2 is SVGEGT in the germline V gene. CDR3 length: 15 residues. V shed 0 bases and J 7 bases; nucleotides not matched to a gene: 8. The CDR3 region is CASSYSSGTALGYTF. The CDR3 coding sequence is TGTGCCAGCAGTTACTCGAGCGGGACAGCTCTTGGCTACACCTTC.

This clonotype was observed a few times. J is TRBJ1-5 and V is TRBV2; 7 bases are a match to TRBD1. CDR1 is SNHLY, CDR2 FYNNEI, per germline. The CDR3 spans 15 residues. The trim removed 5 bases at V and 5 bases at J, leaving 9 bases unmatched. The CDR3 protein is CASSSHGQDHQPQHF. The CDR3 DNA reads as TGTGCCAGCAGTTCACATGGACAGGACCATCAGCCCCAGCATTTT.

This clonotype showed up many times. The chain employs TRBV30 and TRBJ2-2, with D maybe TRBD2 (5 bases). Trimming cost V 2 bases and J 7 bases, with 8 bases left between them. Germline CDR1 and CDR2: GTSNPN and SVGIG (reference sequence). CDR3 length: 12 amino acids. This chain's CDR3 is CAWSPRVGELFF. The CDR3, as DNA: TGTGCCTGGAGTCCGAGGGTCGGGGAGCTGTTTTTT. The full variable domain, with the rest looked up from reference TRBV30 and TRBJ2-2, is SQTIHQWPATLVQPVGSPLSLECTVEGTSNPNLYWYRQAAGRGLQLLFYSVGIGQISSEVPQNLSASRPQDRQFILSSKKLLLSDSGFYLCAWSPRVGELFFGEGSRLTVL.